One and the same sample provided the 26 T cell receptor beta chains below, sequenced in a study of PD-1 and CTLA-4 blockade in melanoma. Sequencing used immunoSEQ multiplex PCR; TCRdb keeps in-frame clones, though not all of them. The table records roughly 30,000 clones, roughly 90% of them present only once. Specimen: CD8+ T cells from peripheral blood, collected from a patient given anti-PD-1 treatment. The receptors stem from a human donor with melanoma.

This clone showed up just a few times. This chain joins TRBV27 and TRBJ2-7; weak D call: TRBD1 (6 bases). CDR3 length: 15 amino acids. V lost 3 bases, J lost 6 bases, and 18 bases lay in between. Germline values: CDR1 MNHEY, CDR2 SMNVEV (reference sequence). The CDR3 bases are TGTGCCAGCAGTTTGGGACCCGCAGGGGTTCTCGAGCAGTACTTC. Its protein product is CASSLGPAGVLEQYF.

V usage is TRBV7-9 and J usage is TRBJ2-1; D call uncertain. Germline assignment: CDR1 SEHNR and CDR2 FQNEAQ (reference sequence). Trimming stripped 2 bases from V and 0 bases from J, with 8 bases between. CDR3 length: 15 amino acids. The CDR3 sequence is CASSLTQSSYNEQFF. Written as DNA, the CDR3 is TGTGCCAGCAGCTTAACGCAGAGCTCCTACAATGAGCAGTTCTTC.

V and J are TRBV15 and TRBJ1-1, with D hard to call. The CDR3 covers 13 residues. Per germline, CDR1 LNHNV and CDR2 YYDKDF (reference sequence). The V and J ends lost 3 bases and 1 base respectively, with 6 bases between them. CDR3 region: CATSRARNTEAFF. The CDR3 bases are TGTGCCACCAGCAGGGCGAGGAACACTGAAGCTTTCTTT.

The chain is built from TRBV27 and TRBJ1-2, with D tentatively TRBD1 (5 bases). The germline V gene encodes CDR1 MNHEY and CDR2 SMNVEV (reference sequence). Trimming took 0 bases from V and 4 from J, leaving 6 bases between them. CDR3 length equals 13 residues. CDR3 sequence: CASSLSGGYGYTF. CDR3 sequence (DNA): TGTGCCAGCAGTTTATCCGGGGGCTATGGCTACACCTTC.

This chain joins TRBV19 and TRBJ2-2; D is undetermined. Trimming left V 4 bases short and J 5 bases short, with 11 bases between. Germline-derived CDR1 and CDR2 are LNHDA and SQIVND (reference sequence). The CDR3 spans 14 residues. CDR3 region: CASSTPIETGELFF. The CDR3 DNA reads TGTGCCAGTAGTACTCCAATAGAAACCGGGGAGCTGTTTTTT.

The rearrangement links TRBV4-2 to TRBJ2-3, with TRBD2 as a possible D gene (6 bases). There are 15 residues in the CDR3. V gave up 1 base and J gave up 6 bases, with 14 bases separating them. The V gene's germline CDR1 is LGHNA and CDR2 YNFKEQ. The CDR3 spells CASSQGLGGYDTQYF. The CDR3 nucleotides are TGTGCCAGCAGCCAAGGACTAGGTGGATATGATACGCAGTATTTT.

The chain couples TRBV27 to TRBJ1-5; D ambiguous. Germline V lookup: CDR1 MNHEY, CDR2 SMNVEV (reference sequence). V gave up 2 bases and J gave up 1 base, with 9 bases separating them. There are 15 residues in the CDR3. The CDR3 bases are TGTGCCAGCAGTTTAGGTGCAGCGAGCAATCAGCCCCAGCATTTT. Its protein product is CASSLGAASNQPQHF.

The gene calls are TRBV28 and TRBJ2-3; 9 nucleotides line up with TRBD2. This CDR3 is built from 15 residues. In germline, CDR1 is MDHEN, CDR2 SYDVKM. V lost 6 bases to trimming and J lost 4 bases; unmatched junction nucleotides: 8. For the CDR3, the DNA is TGTGCCAGCAGCCCGACTAGCGGTCTCCCAGATACGCAGTATTTT. It encodes CASSPTSGLPDTQYF.

This clone has only one observation. The CDR3 region is CATSDLQGLKGTDTQYF. For the CDR3, the DNA is TGTGCCACCAGTGATTTGCAAGGGCTAAAAGGCACAGATACGCAGTATTTT. The rearrangement uses TRBV24-1 and TRBJ2-3; no firm D call. The CDR3 loop spans 17 amino acids. Trimming stripped 0 bases from V and 1 base from J, with 13 bases between. Germline CDR1 is KGHDR and CDR2 is SFDVKD.

V gene TRBV6-1 combines with J gene TRBJ2-7; TRBD1 matches at 7 bases. This CDR3 has 14 amino acids. V lost 1 base to trimming and J lost 1 base; unmatched junction nucleotides: 1. Germline CDR1 is MNHNS and CDR2 is SASEGT. CDR3 DNA sequence: TGTGCCAGCAGTGAAGAGACAGGGTCCTACGAGCAGTACTTC. As protein: CASSEETGSYEQYF.

This chain uses TRBV3-1 (or the pseudogene TRBV3-2) with TRBJ2-6, with a possible D match to TRBD1 (6 bases). Trimming cost V 0 bases and J 4 bases, with 10 bases left between them. Germline V gene data show CDR1 as LGHDT and CDR2 as YNNKEL (reference sequence). The CDR3 consists of 16 residues. The CDR3 is CASSQDSGTGANVLTF. DNA of the CDR3: TGTGCCAGCAGCCAAGATTCAGGGACAGGGGCCAACGTCCTGACTTTC.

V and J are TRBV19 and TRBJ2-1; 10 nucleotides agree with TRBD2. The CDR3 loop spans 17 amino acids. Losses at the gene ends were 5 bases for V and 5 bases for J; bases not matched to a gene: 12. Germline-derived CDR1 and CDR2 are LNHDA and SQIVND (reference sequence). This CDR3 reads CASSASSGGHSHNEQFF. The CDR3 DNA is TGTGCCAGTAGTGCCTCTAGCGGGGGCCATTCCCACAATGAGCAGTTCTTC.

The gene calls are TRBV18 and TRBJ2-2; D gene ambiguous. V was clipped by 3 bases and J by 5 bases, with 7 bases between them. The length of the CDR3 is 13 residues. Germline CDR1 KGHSH, CDR2 LQKENI. In DNA form, the CDR3 reads TGTGCCAGCTCACCTTACGATACCGGGGAGCTGTTTTTT. It is translated as CASSPYDTGELFF.

This clone was seen a single time. The gene calls are TRBV30 and TRBJ2-7, with TRBD1 matching over 10 bases. V trimming: 3 bases; J trimming: 3 bases; junction bases outside the gene matches: 5. The CDR3 consists of 14 residues. In germline, CDR1 is GTSNPN, CDR2 SVGIG (reference sequence). The CDR3 region is CAWSPGTGDYEQYF. The CDR3 bases are TGTGCCTGGAGCCCCGGGACAGGGGACTACGAGCAGTACTTC.

This clone was seen a single time. V and J are TRBV13 and TRBJ2-2; no reliable D call. CDR1 and CDR2 from the germline V gene are PRHDT and FYEKMQ (reference sequence). The CDR3 contains 13 residues. Trimming took off 3 bases at V and 4 bases at J, with 6 bases between the two ends. The CDR3: CASSFGSTGELFF. CDR3 nucleotide sequence: TGTGCCAGCAGCTTCGGATCCACCGGGGAGCTGTTTTTT.

V gene TRBV27 combines with J gene TRBJ2-1, with D tentatively TRBD1 (6 bases). The CDR3 has 14 residues. Germline CDR1 MNHEY, CDR2 SMNVEV (reference sequence). The ends were cut back, 0 bases at V and 5 bases at J, with 8 bases in the middle. The CDR3 DNA sequence: TGTGCCAGCAGTTTATCGGGACAACACAATGAGCAGTTCTTC. Its translation is CASSLSGQHNEQFF.

J is TRBJ1-1 and V is TRBV7-9, with no clear D. Per the germline V gene, CDR1 is SEHNR and CDR2 is FQNEAQ (reference sequence). The CDR3 totals 17 residues. V was cut by 4 bases and J by 0 bases, with 18 bases left in between. As DNA, the CDR3 is TGTGCCAGCAGCTCCATAGGAACCGGGCCTATGAACACTGAAGCTTTCTTT. Translated: CASSSIGTGPMNTEAFF. Together with reference TRBV7-9 and TRBJ1-1, the CDR3 gives the full variable domain: DTGVSQNPRHKITKRGQNVTFRCDPISEHNRLYWYRQTLGQGPEFLTYFQNEAQLEKSRLLSDRFSAERPKGSFSTLEIQRTEQGDSAMYLCASSSIGTGPMNTEAFFGQGTRLTVV.

The chain uses TRBV5-1 and TRBJ2-1; 11 bases are shared with TRBD2. Germline values: CDR1 SGHRS, CDR2 YFSETQ. CDR3 size: 15 residues. V lost 3 bases to trimming and J lost 3 bases; unmatched junction nucleotides: 2. CDR3 sequence reads: CASSSGLADYNEQFF. The CDR3 DNA reads TGCGCCAGCAGCTCGGGACTAGCGGACTACAATGAGCAGTTCTTC.

CDR3 sequence: CASSQPTSASKEQYF. CDR3 nucleotide sequence: TGTGCCAGCAGCCAACCGACTAGCGCCTCTAAGGAGCAGTACTTC. The gene calls are TRBV3-1 (or the pseudogene TRBV3-2) and TRBJ2-7; 8 nucleotides line up with TRBD2. The CDR3 has 15 residues. V lost 2 bases, J lost 7 bases, and 10 bases stayed unmatched. The V gene's germline CDR1 is LGHDT and CDR2 YNNKEL (reference sequence).

V gene TRBV3-1 (or the pseudogene TRBV3-2) combines with J gene TRBJ1-2, with no clear D. The germline gives CDR1 LGHDT, CDR2 YNNKEL (reference sequence). V lost 5 bases to trimming and J lost 3 bases, with 16 bases between them. This CDR3 has 15 residues. Here the CDR3 reads CASSLTFTEDYGYTF. The CDR3 region has the DNA TGTGCCAGCAGCTTAACCTTCACAGAGGACTATGGCTACACCTTC.

The chain has TRBV10-3 and TRBJ2-1, with D possibly being TRBD2 (5 bases). Germline CDR1 is ENHRY and CDR2 is SYGVKD. The CDR3 is 19 residues long. V lost 2 bases, J lost 4 bases, and 24 bases lay in between. The CDR3 DNA reads TGTGCCATCAGTGAGCCGACCCAAATCGCAGCGGATTATTACAATGAGCAGTTCTTC. This encodes CAISEPTQIAADYYNEQFF.

The gene calls are TRBV24-1 and TRBJ2-5, with D possibly matching TRBD1 (6 bases). The CDR3 length is 17 residues. Between the trimmed V and J ends, which lost 0 bases and 1 base, there was a span of 14 bases. The germline V gene has CDR1 KGHDR and CDR2 SFDVKD. CDR3 loop: CATSDLPPDRSQETQYF. CDR3 nucleotides: TGTGCCACCAGTGATTTGCCGCCTGACAGGTCCCAAGAGACCCAGTACTTC.

The V call is TRBV7-9, the J call TRBJ2-2, with a tentative D call TRBD2 (6 bases). The germline V gene has CDR1 SEHNR and CDR2 FQNEAQ (reference sequence). The length of the CDR3 is 17 residues. V lost 5 bases to trimming and J lost 0 bases, with 16 bases between them. For the CDR3, the DNA is TGTGCCAGCAGCCAAATCCGGGGGAATACGAACACCGGGGAGCTGTTTTTT. It encodes CASSQIRGNTNTGELFF.

J is TRBJ1-1 and V is TRBV19; D is uncertain. The germline CDR1 and CDR2 sequences are LNHDA and SQIVND (reference sequence). CDR3 size: 13 residues. With 5 bases removed from V and 0 bases from J, the gap between germline ends came to 7 bases. CDR3 residues: CASSGVMNTEAFF. The CDR3 region has the DNA TGTGCCAGTAGTGGGGTCATGAACACTGAAGCTTTCTTT.

This clone showed up just once. The genes are TRBV7-9 and TRBJ1-4; tentative D call: TRBD1 (5 bases). The CDR3 is made up of 15 amino acids. CDR1 and CDR2 (germline): SEHNR, FQNEAQ (reference sequence). Trimming shortened V by 2 bases and J by 7 bases, and 14 bases separated the two germline ends. The CDR3 spells CASSLSQGIGEKLFF. CDR3 bases: TGTGCCAGCAGCTTATCGCAGGGTATTGGTGAAAAACTGTTTTTT.

V gene TRBV4-1 combines with J gene TRBJ2-7, with TRBD1 matching 7 bases. V was pared by 0 bases and J by 1 base, with 3 bases of the junction left unmatched. CDR1 is MGHRA and CDR2 is YSYEKL in the germline V gene. This CDR3 contains 15 residues. The CDR3: CASSQDGTASYEQYF. CDR3 in DNA: TGCGCCAGCAGCCAAGATGGGACAGCTTCCTACGAGCAGTACTTC.